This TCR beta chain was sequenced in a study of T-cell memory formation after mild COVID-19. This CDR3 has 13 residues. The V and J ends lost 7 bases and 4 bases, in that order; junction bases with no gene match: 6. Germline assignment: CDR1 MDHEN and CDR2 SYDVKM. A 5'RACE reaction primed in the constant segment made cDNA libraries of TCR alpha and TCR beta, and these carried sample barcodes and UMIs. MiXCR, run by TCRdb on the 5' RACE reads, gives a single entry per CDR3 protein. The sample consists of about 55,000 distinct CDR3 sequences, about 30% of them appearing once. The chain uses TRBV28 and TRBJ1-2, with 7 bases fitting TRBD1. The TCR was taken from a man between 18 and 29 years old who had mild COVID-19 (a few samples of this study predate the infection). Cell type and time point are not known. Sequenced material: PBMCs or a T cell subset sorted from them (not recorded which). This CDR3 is CASTPTGTYGYTF. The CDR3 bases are TGTGCCAGCACTCCGACAGGGACCTATGGCTACACCTTC.